These 20 T cell receptor beta chains originate from one sample sequenced in a study of shared clonotypes between healthy human individuals. Assay used: immunoSEQ multiplex PCR; TCRdb lists only in-frame clones, some missing. The table includes about 470,000 clones, around 75% detected once. Sequencing input: PBMCs. The receptors come from a woman aged 40 to 49 in good health. Some clones in this sample may be carry-over from other donors' samples.

The V call is TRBV28, the J call TRBJ1-1, with D possibly being TRBD1 (5 bases). Germline CDR1 is MDHEN and CDR2 is SYDVKM. The V gene lost 4 bases and the J gene lost 8 bases, with 35 bases spanning the gap. This CDR3 has 20 amino acids. CDR3 sequence: CASSSTSTADTPPGLLEAFF. CDR3 nucleotides: TGTGCCAGCAGTTCCACCTCGACAGCGGATACGCCGCCGGGGTTGTTGGAAGCTTTCTTT.

The chain joins TRBV11-2 to TRBJ2-5; tentative D call: TRBD2 (6 bases). V lost 1 base and J lost 5, with 17 bases in between. In germline, CDR1 is SGHAT, CDR2 FQNNGV. This CDR3 spans 16 amino acids. The CDR3 region has the DNA TGTGCCAGCAGCTTAGGTCCAGCGGGCCTAGGGGAGACCCAGTACTTC. Its translation: CASSLGPAGLGETQYF.

The rearrangement joins TRBV10-3 to TRBJ2-3, with TRBD2 as a possible D gene (5 bases). Trimming took 3 bases from V and 10 from J, leaving 20 bases between them. The CDR3 loop spans 15 amino acids. Germline V CDR1 and CDR2: ENHRY, SYGVKD. The CDR3 coding sequence is TGTGCCATCAGTGACCCGAATACCACTAGTTCAGCGCAGTATTTT. The encoded protein is CAISDPNTTSSAQYF.

This clone was counted only a few times. V usage is TRBV5-1 and J usage is TRBJ2-3; D ambiguous. V lost 7 bases, J lost 6 bases, and 18 bases lay in between. CDR1 and CDR2 (germline): SGHRS, YFSETQ. There are 14 residues in the CDR3. The CDR3 loop reads CASRAAEVVDTQYF. CDR3 coding DNA: TGCGCCAGCCGAGCCGCAGAGGTCGTGGATACGCAGTATTTT.

This clone was counted at least ten times. The rearrangement links TRBV29-1 to TRBJ2-7; 8 nucleotides align to TRBD1. V was clipped by 6 bases and J by 6 bases; unmatched bases: 13. The germline gives CDR1 SQVTM, CDR2 ANQGSEA. The CDR3 covers 14 residues. CDR3 region: CSVEHGTGSSEQYF. CDR3 in DNA: TGCAGCGTGGAGCACGGGACAGGTTCATCCGAGCAGTACTTC.

The chain has TRBV28 and TRBJ1-5, with D hard to call. There are 14 residues in the CDR3. V gave up 6 bases and J gave up 0 bases, with 9 bases separating them. Per germline, CDR1 MDHEN and CDR2 SYDVKM. CDR3 coding DNA: TGTGCCAGCAGCGCAAGGATTAGCAATCAGCCCCAGCATTTT. Protein: CASSARISNQPQHF. Drawing the rest from reference TRBV28 and TRBJ1-5, the complete variable domain is DVKVTQSSRYLVKRTGEKVFLECVQDMDHENMFWYRQDPGLGLRLIYFSYDVKMKEKGDIPEGYSVSREKKERFSLILESASTNQTSMYLCASSARISNQPQHFGDGTRLSIL.

This chain joins TRBV21-1 and TRBJ2-1; TRBD2 reflects the table's D call only, with no check against the DNA. TRBV21-1 is tagged as a pseudogene. The CDR3 totals 17 residues. The CDR3, as DNA: TGTGCCAGCAGCAAAGGGGATAGCGGGATACATTACAATGAGCAGTTCTTC. Translation: CASSKGDSGIHYNEQFF.

The chain has TRBV6-5 and TRBJ2-1, with 11 bases aligning to TRBD2. V lost 7 bases to trimming and J lost 4 bases; unmatched junction nucleotides: 6. The CDR3 totals 15 residues. Germline CDR1 and CDR2: MNHEY and SVGAGI. CDR3 sequence: CASNRLAGTYNEQFF. DNA for the CDR3: TGTGCCAGCAACCGACTAGCGGGAACGTACAATGAGCAGTTCTTC.

Concerning this clone itself: A much larger clone is a single base away; this may be a read error. Other nucleotide sequences from this sample produce the same CDR3. This chain joins TRBV2 and TRBJ2-7; D possibly corresponds to TRBD2 (5 bases). The V end lost 5 bases, the J end lost 4 bases, and 9 bases lay between the germline ends. Germline lookup yields CDR1 SNHLY and CDR2 FYNNEI. The CDR3 is 12 amino acids. CDR3 DNA sequence: TGTGCCAGCAGTCCGGGGAGTTACGAGCAGTACTTC. Protein product: CASSPGSYEQYF.

This rearrangement joins TRBV10-3 to TRBJ2-7; 8 bases map to TRBD1. Losses at the gene ends were 6 bases for V and 3 bases for J; bases not matched to a gene: 7. In germline, CDR1 is ENHRY, CDR2 SYGVKD. The CDR3 length is 14 residues. CDR3 sequence: CAISGETGGYEQYF. The CDR3 DNA is TGTGCCATCAGCGGAGAAACAGGGGGCTACGAGCAGTACTTC.

Many counts were recorded for this clone. V is TRBV10-3 and J is TRBJ2-7; D gene unclear. Germline values: CDR1 ENHRY, CDR2 SYGVKD. With 0 bases removed from V and 3 bases from J, the gap between germline ends came to 9 bases. This CDR3 is 14 amino acids long. This CDR3 reads CAISESSRYYEQYF. As DNA, the CDR3 is TGTGCCATCAGTGAGTCCAGTCGCTACTACGAGCAGTACTTC.

The V call is TRBV4-1, the J call TRBJ2-7, with D possibly TRBD1 on 6 matching bases. The germline V gene has CDR1 MGHRA and CDR2 YSYEKL. Trimming left V 1 base short and J 2 bases short, with 12 bases between. The CDR3 totals 15 residues. The CDR3: CASSQAFGGAYEQYF. The CDR3 coding sequence is TGCGCCAGCAGCCAAGCTTTTGGGGGCGCCTACGAGCAGTACTTC.

The chain recombines TRBV5-1 with TRBJ2-3; no firm D call. The germline CDR1 and CDR2 sequences are SGHRS and YFSETQ. V was shortened by 4 bases and J by 0 bases, with 12 bases between the two germline ends. The CDR3 consists of 15 residues. CDR3: CASSPTPESTDTQYF. The CDR3 bases are TGCGCCAGCAGCCCCACCCCTGAAAGCACAGATACGCAGTATTTT.

As concerns this clone: The junction departs from germline at one end; a sequencing error may be responsible. J is TRBJ2-1 and V is TRBV7-7; D is perhaps TRBD1 or TRBD2 (5 bases each). CDR3 length: 13 amino acids. CDR1 SSHAT and CDR2 FNYEAQ come from the germline V gene (reference sequence). CDR3 region: CASSLTTGPEQFF. Written as DNA, the CDR3 is TGTGCTAGCAGCTTAACGACGGGACCGGAGCAGTTCTTC.

This chain connects TRBV4-2 to TRBJ1-1; tentatively, D is TRBD1 (6 bases). CDR3 length equals 15 residues. CDR1 and CDR2 from the germline V gene are LGHNA and YNFKEQ. Trimming shortened V by 1 base and J by 4 bases, and 13 bases separated the two germline ends. CDR3 loop: CASSQGPGASTEAFF. CDR3 bases: TGTGCCAGCAGCCAAGGTCCAGGGGCGAGCACTGAAGCTTTCTTT.

J is TRBJ2-7 and V is TRBV7-3; tentative D call: TRBD2 (6 bases). The germline gives CDR1 SGHTA, CDR2 FQGTGA. V was clipped by 4 bases and J by 7 bases, with 14 bases between them. The CDR3 is made up of 13 amino acids. CDR3 coding DNA: TGTGCCAGCAGCTCAACCCGGGACTCAGAGCAGTACTTC. Residues: CASSSTRDSEQYF.

This clone has just one count. The rearrangement links TRBV23-1 to TRBJ1-5, with D tentatively TRBD1 (5 bases). TRBV23-1 belongs to the ORF category, with a function that is uncertain. This CDR3 is 15 amino acids long. V lost 0 bases, J lost 6 bases, and 12 bases lay in between. For the CDR3, the DNA is TGCGCCAGCAGTCAATCGCGAGGGGCAGCTCAGCCCCAGCATTTT. Encoded protein: CASSQSRGAAQPQHF.

V and J are TRBV9 and TRBJ1-2; D is possibly TRBD1 (5 bases). The CDR3 extends over 16 amino acids. Germline V gene data show CDR1 as SGDLS and CDR2 as YYNGEE. V was pared by 0 bases and J by 4 bases, with 16 bases between. CDR3 amino acids: CASSVGSFGAIYGYTF. The CDR3, as DNA: TGTGCCAGCAGCGTAGGTTCTTTCGGGGCTATCTATGGCTACACCTTC.

Many counts were recorded for this clone. This rearrangement joins TRBV7-2 to TRBJ1-4; D is undetermined. Germline V gene sequence: CDR1 SGHTA, CDR2 FQGNSA. The length of the CDR3 is 13 residues. V was clipped by 5 bases and J by 14 bases, with 18 bases between them. CDR3: CASSGTSAAVLFF. In nucleotides, the CDR3 is TGTGCCAGCAGCGGAACGTCTGCGGCAGTGCTGTTTTTT.

The chain carries TRBV28 and TRBJ2-3, with 7 bases aligning to TRBD2. Germline assignment: CDR1 MDHEN and CDR2 SYDVKM. The CDR3 loop spans 14 amino acids. The V gene end was trimmed by 7 bases and the J gene end by 0 bases; junction bases not matched to a gene: 4. The CDR3 nucleotides are TGTGCCAGCACCCAACTAGCGAGCACAGATACGCAGTATTTT. Its protein is CASTQLASTDTQYF.